This T cell receptor beta chain came from a study of PD-L1 blockade in urothelial cancer. Whole-study context: Twenty-five of 29 patients were men who had bladder-origin urothelial cancer. Chemotherapy regimens numbering 0 to 3 had been given to patients.

PCRs were each spiked with synthetic TCR analog templates. Using immunoSEQ multiplex PCR, the repertoire was profiled, and TCRdb retains in-frame clones only, with some absent. The table lists roughly 130,000 clones, approximately 84% of them singletons, with 3% to 4% in the top ten. Indicated time point: pretreatment peripheral blood. Note on this clone: As yet, its antigen is unknown. The junction and the germline gene differ at one end; a read error may be behind it.

Whole-study findings and limits: Having blood TCR clonality under the median before treatment predicted better survival.

The germline gives CDR1 SSHAT, CDR2 FNYEAQ (reference sequence). This CDR3 has 19 amino acids. The rearrangement uses TRBV7-7 and TRBJ2-5; TRBD2 agrees at 8 bases. This sequence originates from a man aged 45-65 years with urothelial cancer. The sequenced sample was PBMCs, obtained around atezolizumab (anti-PD-L1) treatment. CDR3 coding DNA: TGTGCTAGCAGCTTAAGAACGAGCGGGAGTATGCTGTTGCAAGAGACCCAGTACTTC. Translating gives CASSLRTSGSMLLQETQYF. Full variable domain (rest looked up from reference TRBV7-7 and TRBJ2-5): GAGVSQSPRYKVTKRGQDVTLRCDPISSHATLYWYQQALGQGPEFLTYFNYEAQPDKSGLPSDRFSAERPEGSISTLTIQRTEQRDSAMYRCASSLRTSGSMLLQETQYFGPGTRLLVL.